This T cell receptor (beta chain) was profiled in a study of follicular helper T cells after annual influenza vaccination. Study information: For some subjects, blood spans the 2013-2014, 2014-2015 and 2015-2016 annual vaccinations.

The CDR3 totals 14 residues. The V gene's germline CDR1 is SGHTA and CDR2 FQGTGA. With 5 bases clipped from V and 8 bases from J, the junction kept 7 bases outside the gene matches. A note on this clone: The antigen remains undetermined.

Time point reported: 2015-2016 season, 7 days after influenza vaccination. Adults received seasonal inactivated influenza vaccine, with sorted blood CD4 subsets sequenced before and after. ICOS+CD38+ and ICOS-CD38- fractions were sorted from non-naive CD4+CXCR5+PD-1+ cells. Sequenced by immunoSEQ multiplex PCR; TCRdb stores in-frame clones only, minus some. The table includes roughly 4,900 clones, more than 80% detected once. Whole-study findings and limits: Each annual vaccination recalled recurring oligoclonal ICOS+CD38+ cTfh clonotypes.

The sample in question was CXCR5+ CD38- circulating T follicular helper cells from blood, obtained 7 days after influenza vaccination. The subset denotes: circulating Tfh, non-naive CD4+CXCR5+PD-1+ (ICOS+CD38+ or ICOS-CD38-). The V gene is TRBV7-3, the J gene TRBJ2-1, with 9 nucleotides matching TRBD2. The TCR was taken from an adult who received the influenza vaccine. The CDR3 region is CASSPGLASDEQFF. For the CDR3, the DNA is TGTGCCAGCAGCCCGGGACTAGCCAGTGATGAGCAGTTCTTC.